The clone carrying this T cell receptor beta chain was seen more than once but under ten times. The record originates from a study of T cell repertoires in cytomegalovirus infection. TCRdb ran MiXCR on the reads and lists one entry per CDR3 protein. The sample carries around 94,000 distinct CDR3 sequences, 16% recorded once. Material for sequencing was PBMCs. The sequence was obtained from a human donor in good health (CMV status not recorded). Some clones in this sample may be carry-over from other donors' samples.

CDR3 amino acids: CASSGRGRISGNTIYF. The CDR3 DNA reads TGTGCCAGCAGTGGAAGGGGACGGATCTCTGGAAACACCATATATTTT. The chain recombines TRBV12-3 or TRBV12-4 with TRBJ1-3, with TRBD1 as a possible D gene (5 bases). Trimming took off 5 bases at V and 0 bases at J, with 14 bases between the two ends. This CDR3 has 16 amino acids.